The TCR beta chain described here comes from a study of patients and donors after allogeneic stem cell transplantation. The CDR3 is made up of 14 amino acids. V lost 6 bases and J lost 0, with 9 bases in between. Using its own MiXCR run on the RT-PCR reads, TCRdb lists one record per CDR3 protein. The sample includes tens of thousands of distinct CDR3 sequences, roughly 50% of them seen just once. This clonotype occurred a few times. Sequencing input: blood, either unsorted or a sorted T cell fraction (not recorded which). The chain uses TRBV12-3 or TRBV12-4 and TRBJ2-1, with no clear D. The receptor was isolated from a human donor who was either an allogeneic HSCT recipient or a stem cell or donor lymphocyte infusion donor (not recorded which). It is not recorded whose cells these are; they may come from a transplant donor. CDR3 coding DNA: TGTGCCAGCAGCCGAGGAAACTCCTACAATGAGCAGTTCTTC. This sequence encodes CASSRGNSYNEQFF.